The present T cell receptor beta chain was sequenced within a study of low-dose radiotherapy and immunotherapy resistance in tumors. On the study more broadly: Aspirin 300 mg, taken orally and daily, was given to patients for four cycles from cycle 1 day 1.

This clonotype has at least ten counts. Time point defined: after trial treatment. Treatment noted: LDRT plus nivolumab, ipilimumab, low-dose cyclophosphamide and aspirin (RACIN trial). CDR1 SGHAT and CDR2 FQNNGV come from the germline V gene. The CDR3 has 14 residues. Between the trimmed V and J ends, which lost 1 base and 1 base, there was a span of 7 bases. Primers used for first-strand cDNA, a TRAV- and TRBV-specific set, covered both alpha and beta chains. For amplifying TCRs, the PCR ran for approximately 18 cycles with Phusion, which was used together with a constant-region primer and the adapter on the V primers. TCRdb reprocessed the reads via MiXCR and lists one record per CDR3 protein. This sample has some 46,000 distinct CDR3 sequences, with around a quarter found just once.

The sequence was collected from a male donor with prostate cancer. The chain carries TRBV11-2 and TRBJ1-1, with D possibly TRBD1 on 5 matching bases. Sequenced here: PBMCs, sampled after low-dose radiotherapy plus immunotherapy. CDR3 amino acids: CASSLGRGNTEAFF. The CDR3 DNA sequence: TGTGCCAGCAGCTTAGGGAGGGGGAACACTGAAGCTTTCTTT.